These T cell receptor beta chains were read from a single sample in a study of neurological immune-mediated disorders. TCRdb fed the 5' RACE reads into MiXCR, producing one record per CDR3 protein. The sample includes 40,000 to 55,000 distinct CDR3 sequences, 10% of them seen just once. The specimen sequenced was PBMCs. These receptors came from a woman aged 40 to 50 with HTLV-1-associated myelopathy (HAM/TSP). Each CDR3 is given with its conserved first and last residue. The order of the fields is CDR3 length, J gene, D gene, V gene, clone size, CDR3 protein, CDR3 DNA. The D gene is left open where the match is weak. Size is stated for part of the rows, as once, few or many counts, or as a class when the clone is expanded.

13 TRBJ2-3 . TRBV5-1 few CASRLPETDTQYF TGCGCCAGCAGGCTCCCGGAGACAGATACGCAGTATTTT
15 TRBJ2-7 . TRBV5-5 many CASSFNPRETYEQYF TGTGCCAGCAGCTTTAATCCCAGGGAGACCTACGAGCAGTACTTC
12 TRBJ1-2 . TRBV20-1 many CSARDLGGSATF TGCAGTGCTAGAGATCTTGGCGGATCGGCTACCTTC
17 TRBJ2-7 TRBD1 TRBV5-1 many CASSGLAPTGERYEQYF TGCGCCAGCAGCGGATTGGCACCGACAGGGGAAAGGTACGAGCAGTACTTC
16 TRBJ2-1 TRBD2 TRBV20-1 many CSARDSSGVNDNEQFF TGCAGTGCTAGAGATTCTAGCGGGGTCAATGACAATGAGCAGTTCTTC
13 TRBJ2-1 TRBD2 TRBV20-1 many CSASERGGDEQFF TGCAGTGCTAGCGAGCGGGGGGGCGATGAGCAGTTCTTC
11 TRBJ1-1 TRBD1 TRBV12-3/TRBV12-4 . CARQGDSGAFF TGTGCCAGACAAGGGGACAGTGGAGCTTTCTTT
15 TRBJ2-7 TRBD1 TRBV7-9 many CASSDRDRLNGEQYF TGTGCCAGCAGCGACCGGGACAGGTTGAATGGTGAGCAGTACTTC
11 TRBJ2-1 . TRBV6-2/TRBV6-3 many CAGRENNEQFF TGTGCAGGCAGGGAGAACAATGAGCAGTTCTTC
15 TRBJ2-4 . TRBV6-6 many CASSSAGNWQNIQYF TGTGCCAGCAGTTCCGCAGGGAATTGGCAAAACATTCAGTACTTC
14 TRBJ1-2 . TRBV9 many CASSVSAGQYGYTF TGTGCCAGCAGCGTATCGGCAGGGCAATATGGCTACACCTTC
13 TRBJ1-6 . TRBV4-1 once CASSQEVDSPLRF TGCGCCAGCAGCCAAGAAGTAGATTCTCCCCTCCGCTTT
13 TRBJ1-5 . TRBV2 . CASSEGENQPQHF TGTGCCAGCAGTGAAGGGGAAAATCAGCCCCAGCATTTT
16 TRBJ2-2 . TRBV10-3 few CAISESRGGLTGELFF TGTGCCATCAGTGAGTCCCGAGGGGGGCTAACCGGGGAGCTGTTTTTT
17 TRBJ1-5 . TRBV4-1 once CASSQDDTGPVGGLRHF TGCGCCAGCAGCCAAGACGATACAGGCCCGGTAGGGGGTCTACGACATTTT
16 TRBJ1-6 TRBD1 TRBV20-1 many CSARDLRQGSNSPLHF TGCAGTGCTAGAGACCTACGACAGGGTTCTAATTCACCCCTCCACTTT
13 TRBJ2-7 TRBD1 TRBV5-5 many CASSSDRTYEQYF TGTGCCAGCAGCTCGGACAGGACCTACGAGCAGTACTTC
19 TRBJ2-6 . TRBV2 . CASRAGPQGPTSGANVLTF TGTGCCAGCAGAGCAGGCCCCCAGGGACCCACCTCTGGGGCCAACGTCCTGACTTTC
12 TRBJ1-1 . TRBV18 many CASCGGTAEAFF TGTGCCAGCTGCGGGGGGACCGCTGAAGCTTTCTTT
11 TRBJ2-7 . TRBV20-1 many CSARGTYEQYF TGCAGTGCTAGAGGTACCTACGAGCAGTACTTC
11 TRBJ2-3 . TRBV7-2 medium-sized CASSFGDTQYF TGTGCCAGCAGCTTCGGGGATACGCAGTATTTT
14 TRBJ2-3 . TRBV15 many CATSREGTSLAQYF TGTGCCACCAGCAGAGAGGGGACTTCACTTGCGCAGTATTTT
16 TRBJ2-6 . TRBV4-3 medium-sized CASSQDRSAGANVLTF TGCGCCAGCAGCCAAGATAGGAGCGCTGGGGCCAACGTCCTGACTTTC
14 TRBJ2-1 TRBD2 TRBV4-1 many CASSQPISSGEQFF TGCGCCAGCAGCCAACCAATCTCTAGCGGGGAGCAGTTCTTC
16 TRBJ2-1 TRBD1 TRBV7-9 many CASSTLRGRFPDEQFF TGTGCCAGCAGCACCCTCAGGGGGCGCTTCCCTGATGAGCAGTTCTTC
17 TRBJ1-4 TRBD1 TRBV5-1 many CASSRGGTGTGGEKLFF TGCGCCAGCAGCCGGGGAGGAACCGGGACAGGGGGAGAAAAACTGTTTTTT
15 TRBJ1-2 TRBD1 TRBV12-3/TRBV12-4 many CASSQRRGQSYGYTF TGTGCCAGCAGCCAAAGGAGGGGACAGTCCTATGGCTACACCTTC